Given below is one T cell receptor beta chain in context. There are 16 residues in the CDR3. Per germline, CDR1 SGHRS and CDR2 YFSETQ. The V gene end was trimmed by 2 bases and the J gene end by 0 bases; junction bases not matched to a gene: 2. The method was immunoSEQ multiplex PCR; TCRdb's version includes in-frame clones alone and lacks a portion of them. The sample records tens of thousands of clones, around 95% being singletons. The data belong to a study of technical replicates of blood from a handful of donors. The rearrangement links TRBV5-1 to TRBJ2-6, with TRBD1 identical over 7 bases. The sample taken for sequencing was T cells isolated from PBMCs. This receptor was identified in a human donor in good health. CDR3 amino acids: CASSLQGSSGANVLTF. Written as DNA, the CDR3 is TGCGCCAGCAGCTTACAGGGGAGCTCTGGGGCCAACGTCCTGACTTTC. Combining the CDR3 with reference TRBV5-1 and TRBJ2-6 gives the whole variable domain KAGVTQTPRYLIKTRGQQVTLSCSPISGHRSVSWYQQTPGQGLQFLFEYFSETQRNKGNFPGRFSGRQFSNSRSEMNVSTLELGDSALYLCASSLQGSSGANVLTFGAGSRLTVL.